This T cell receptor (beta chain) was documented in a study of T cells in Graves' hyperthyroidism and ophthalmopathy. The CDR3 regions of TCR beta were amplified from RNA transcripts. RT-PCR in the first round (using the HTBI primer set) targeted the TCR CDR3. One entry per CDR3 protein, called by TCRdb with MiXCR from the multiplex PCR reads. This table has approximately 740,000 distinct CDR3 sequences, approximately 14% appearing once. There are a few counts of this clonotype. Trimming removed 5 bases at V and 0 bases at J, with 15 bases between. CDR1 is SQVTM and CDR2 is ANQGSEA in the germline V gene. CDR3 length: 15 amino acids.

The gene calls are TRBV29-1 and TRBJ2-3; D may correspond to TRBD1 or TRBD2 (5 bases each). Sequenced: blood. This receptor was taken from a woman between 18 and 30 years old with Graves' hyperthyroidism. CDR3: CSVITGRGSTDTQYF. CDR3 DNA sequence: TGCAGCGTTATAACAGGACGGGGAAGCACAGATACGCAGTATTTT.